These 13 T cell receptor beta chains were sequenced from one sample in a study of cytotoxic CD8 clonotypes in ibrutinib-treated CLL. Here immunoSEQ multiplex PCR was the method, and the copy in TCRdb shows in-frame clones only, minus some. Among approximately 300,000 clones listed, 80% were seen once. The sample consisted of PBMCs, taken before ibrutinib treatment. The receptors here all came from a human donor with chronic lymphocytic leukemia.

The V gene is TRBV11-3, the J gene TRBJ1-5, with D perhaps TRBD1 (5 bases). Germline V lookup: CDR1 SGHNT, CDR2 YENEEA. The CDR3 extends over 17 amino acids. The germline V and J ends were trimmed by 6 bases and 1 base, with 19 bases remaining between them. CDR3 sequence (DNA): TGTGCCAGCAGACGCAACCCCCAGGGAACCAGCAATCAGCCCCAGCATTTT. Its translation: CASRRNPQGTSNQPQHF.

On this clone itself: At one boundary the junction diverges from the germline segment, which might be a read error. Other DNA variants within this sample encode the same CDR3. The chain couples TRBV28 to TRBJ2-7; TRBD2 might be the D (6 bases). The CDR3 length is 15 residues. Germline CDR1 is MDHEN and CDR2 is SYDVKM. For the CDR3, the DNA is TGTGCCAGCAGTTCCTGGTTCGGGGGAACCTACGAACAGTACTTC. It specifies CASSSWFGGTYEQYF.

The CDR3 loop is CASSQERVGQPQHF. The CDR3 DNA reads TGCGCCAGCAGCCAAGAGCGGGTGGGTCAGCCCCAGCATTTT. The chain has TRBV4-1 and TRBJ1-5; D is unclear. The V end was cut by 0 bases, the J end by 6 bases, with 9 bases between. From germline, CDR1 is MGHRA and CDR2 YSYEKL. The CDR3 sequence is 14 residues long.

This sequence joins TRBV29-1 and TRBJ2-5; 11 positions agree with TRBD1. This CDR3 is built from 13 residues. Germline CDR1 is SQVTM and CDR2 is ANQGSEA. Losses at the gene ends were 6 bases for V and 5 bases for J; bases not matched to a gene: 5. The CDR3 sequence: CSVGQGAAETQYF. CDR3 coding DNA: TGCAGCGTCGGACAGGGGGCTGCGGAGACCCAGTACTTC.

Of note for this clone: This sample also contains other DNA sequences that code for the same CDR3. The genes are TRBV7-9 and TRBJ2-7; D ambiguous. The CDR3 is 11 residues long. CDR1 is SEHNR and CDR2 is FQNEAQ in the germline V gene (reference sequence). Trimming took 3 bases from V and 3 from J, leaving 3 bases between them. The CDR3 protein is CASSFSYEQYF. CDR3 in DNA: TGTGCCAGCAGCTTTAGCTACGAGCAGTACTTC.

This rearrangement joins TRBV5-6 to TRBJ2-1, with 7 bases fitting TRBD1. The ends lost 0 bases at V and 5 bases at J; junction bases unmatched: 8. This CDR3 spans 16 amino acids. Per germline, CDR1 SGHDT and CDR2 YYEEEE. The CDR3 reads CASSLAPGGSDNEQFF. Here the CDR3 DNA reads TGTGCCAGCAGCTTGGCTCCAGGGGGATCAGACAATGAGCAGTTCTTC.

This clone has only one observation. The genes are TRBV7-9 and TRBJ1-2; the D is unclear. The CDR3 runs to 14 residues. Trimming took 10 bases from V and 6 from J, leaving 21 bases between them. Germline V gene data show CDR1 as SEHNR and CDR2 as FQNEAQ (reference sequence). CDR3 nucleotides: TGTGCCATCTTGGAGGGCCCGTTATACGATGGCTACACCTTC. Translated: CAILEGPLYDGYTF.

The rearrangement joins TRBV2 to TRBJ2-7; 9 nucleotides match TRBD2. The CDR3 consists of 15 residues. The ends lost 6 bases at V and 3 bases at J; junction bases unmatched: 9. The germline gives CDR1 SNHLY, CDR2 FYNNEI. CDR3 sequence: CASRARREGRYEQYF. CDR3 in DNA: TGTGCCAGCAGGGCTAGGCGGGAGGGCCGCTACGAGCAGTACTTC.

This chain links TRBV7-9 with TRBJ2-1, with D hard to call. Germline V gene lookup returns CDR1 SEHNR and CDR2 FQNEAQ (reference sequence). V was trimmed by 0 bases and J by 0 bases, leaving 9 bases between them. This CDR3 region has 16 residues. The CDR3 loop is CASSLADVSSYNEQFF. CDR3 DNA: TGTGCCAGCAGCTTAGCAGACGTAAGCTCCTACAATGAGCAGTTCTTC.

The chain uses TRBV7-8 and TRBJ1-5; D gene unclear. The CDR3 sequence is 17 residues long. Deletions cut 2 bases from V and 0 bases from J, with 14 bases between. Germline lookup yields CDR1 SGHVS and CDR2 FQNEAQ. The CDR3 is CASSLRHGLNSNQPQHF. CDR3 bases: TGTGCCAGCAGCTTAAGACACGGACTAAATAGCAATCAGCCCCAGCATTTT.

The chain is built from TRBV30 and TRBJ2-1, with 9 bases that match TRBD2. The germline gives CDR1 GTSNPN, CDR2 SVGIG (reference sequence). V dropped 4 bases and J dropped 12; count of bases not matched to a gene: 7. The CDR3 is made up of 12 amino acids. The CDR3 region has the DNA TGTGCCTGGAATGCGGGAGGGCCTCGGCAGTTCTTC. Translating it yields CAWNAGGPRQFF.

The chain carries TRBV15 and TRBJ2-7; D gene unclear. The germline V and J ends were trimmed by 1 base and 1 base, with 8 bases remaining between them. The CDR3 loop spans 14 amino acids. In germline, CDR1 is LNHNV, CDR2 YYDKDF (reference sequence). This chain's CDR3 is CATSRVGGSYEQYF. Written as DNA, the CDR3 is TGTGCCACCAGCAGAGTGGGTGGATCCTACGAGCAGTACTTC.

This chain joins TRBV5-6 and TRBJ2-2; a weak D match, TRBD2 (7 bases). In germline, CDR1 is SGHDT, CDR2 YYEEEE. This CDR3 is 16 amino acids long. V gave up 4 bases and J gave up 7 bases, with 20 bases separating them. This chain's CDR3 is CASSPMGAGEVGELFF. The CDR3 coding sequence is TGTGCCAGCAGCCCAATGGGGGCGGGAGAAGTCGGGGAGCTGTTTTTT.